This T cell receptor (beta chain) comes out of a study of shared clonotypes between healthy human individuals. Profiled with immunoSEQ multiplex PCR; TCRdb holds only in-frame clones, not every one. The table includes roughly 650,000 clones, about 95% detected once. The germline V gene encodes CDR1 MNHEY and CDR2 SMNVEV (reference sequence). The CDR3 is 14 amino acids. Between the trimmed V and J ends, which lost 7 bases and 2 bases, there was a span of 11 bases. CD8 cells regarded as naive lacked CD45RO, were positively chosen for CCR7, and omitted terminally differentiated effector memory CD45RA+ cells.

Sequencing input: naive CD8+ T cells sorted from blood. The receptor was isolated from a woman in her 30s in good health. The chain carries TRBV27 and TRBJ2-2; D gene uncertain. This chain's CDR3 is CASTNRPNTGELFF. CDR3 coding DNA: TGTGCCAGCACTAATAGGCCTAACACCGGGGAGCTGTTTTTT.